The T cell receptor (beta chain) described here comes from a study of regulatory T cells in long-lasting Graves disease. Study-level results: Clonotypes that were public and shared totalled 2,500 to 3,500 in persistent patients versus 750 to 1,000 in new patients. Persistent Graves' patients possessed reduced TCR diversity relative to recently diagnosed ones.

Time point indicated: persistent/refractory GD, antithyroid drugs over 5 years with positive TRAb. After RNA was extracted from PBMCs, the TCR library was made from it. Arm-PCR of CDR3 regions with iRepertoire HTBI primers generated TCR beta libraries. TCRdb fed the multiplex PCR reads into MiXCR, producing one record per CDR3 protein. The sample consists of about half a million distinct CDR3 sequences, approximately 22% of them appearing once. Trimming removed 5 bases at V and 2 bases at J, with 12 bases between. This CDR3 spans 14 amino acids. Germline CDR1 and CDR2: MDHEN and SYDVKM. This clonotype was counted ten times or more. The antigen is not known.

The sequences come from peripheral blood mononuclear cells (PBMCs), collected when the disease was refractory, from a patient treated with antithyroid drugs. The chain recombines TRBV28 with TRBJ1-2, with TRBD1 as a possible D gene (5 bases). The sequence derives from a female donor with Graves disease. CDR3 DNA sequence: TGTGCCAGCAGTCCGCCGACAGAGAACTATGGCTACACCTTC. It encodes CASSPPTENYGYTF.